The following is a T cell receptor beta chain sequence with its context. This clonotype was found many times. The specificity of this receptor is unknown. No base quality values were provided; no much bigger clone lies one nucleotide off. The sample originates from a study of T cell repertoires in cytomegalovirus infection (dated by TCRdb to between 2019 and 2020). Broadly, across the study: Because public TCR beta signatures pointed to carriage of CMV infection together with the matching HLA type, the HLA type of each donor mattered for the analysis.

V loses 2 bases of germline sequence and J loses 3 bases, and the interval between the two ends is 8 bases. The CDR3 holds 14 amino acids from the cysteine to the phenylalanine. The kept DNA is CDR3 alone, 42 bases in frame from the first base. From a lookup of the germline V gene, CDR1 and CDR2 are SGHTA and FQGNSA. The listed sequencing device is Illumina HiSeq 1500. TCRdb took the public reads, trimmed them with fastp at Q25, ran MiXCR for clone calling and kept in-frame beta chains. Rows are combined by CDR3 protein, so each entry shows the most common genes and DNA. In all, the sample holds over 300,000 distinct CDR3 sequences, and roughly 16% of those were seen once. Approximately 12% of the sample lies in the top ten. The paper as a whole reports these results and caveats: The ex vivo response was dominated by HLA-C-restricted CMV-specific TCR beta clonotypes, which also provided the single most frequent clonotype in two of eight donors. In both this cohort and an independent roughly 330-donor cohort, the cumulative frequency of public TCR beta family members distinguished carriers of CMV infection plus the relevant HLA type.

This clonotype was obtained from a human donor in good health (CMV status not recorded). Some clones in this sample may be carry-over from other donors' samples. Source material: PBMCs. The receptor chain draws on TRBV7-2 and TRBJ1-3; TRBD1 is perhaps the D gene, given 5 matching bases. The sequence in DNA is TGTGCCAGCAGCTTACAGGGTAGTGGAAACACCATATATTTT. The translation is CASSLQGSGNTIYF. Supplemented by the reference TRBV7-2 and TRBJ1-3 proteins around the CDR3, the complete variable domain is GAGVSQSPSNKVTEKGKDVELRCDPISGHTALYWYRQSLGQGLEFLIYFQGNSAPDKSGLPSDRFSAERTGGSVSTLTIQRTQQEDSAVYLCASSLQGSGNTIYFGEGSWLTVV.